Shown below are 6 T cell receptor beta chains from a single sample sequenced in a study of graft-versus-host responses after intestinal transplantation. The antigens of these receptors remain unknown. Sequenced by immunoSEQ multiplex PCR; TCRdb stores in-frame clones only, minus some. Of 90,000 to 120,000 clones detected, about nine tenths appear once; the ten largest clones hold roughly 0.71%. The material was unstimulated CD4+ T cells sorted from spleen or lymph node cells, obtained before transplant. Source of these receptors: a human donor who was the organ donor for an intestinal transplant.

V gene TRBV11-3 combines with J gene TRBJ2-3; 7 bases align to TRBD2. The germline V gene encodes CDR1 SGHNT and CDR2 YENEEA. This CDR3 is 15 amino acids long. The V and J ends lost 2 bases and 3 bases, in that order; junction bases with no gene match: 5. This CDR3 reads CASSLNSGRTDTQYF. CDR3 nucleotide sequence: TGTGCCAGCAGCTTAAACTCCGGGAGGACAGATACGCAGTATTTT.

This chain connects TRBV13 to TRBJ1-1, with 7 nucleotides matching TRBD1. This CDR3 has 14 residues. Trimming at V came to 6 bases and at J to 7 bases, leaving 11 bases not matched to a gene. Germline V gene lookup returns CDR1 PRHDT and CDR2 FYEKMQ (reference sequence). The CDR3 bases are TGTGCCAGCAGACTATACAGGACAGGATTTGAAGCTTTCTTT. This encodes CASRLYRTGFEAFF.

CDR3: CASSLAAPNTEAFF. The DNA for the CDR3 is TGCGCCAGCAGCTTGGCAGCTCCGAACACTGAAGCTTTCTTT. J is TRBJ1-1 and V is TRBV5-1; D is unclear. From germline, CDR1 is SGHRS and CDR2 YFSETQ. CDR3 length equals 14 residues. Trimming pared 0 bases from V and 1 base from J, leaving 7 bases between.

This chain links TRBV7-8 with TRBJ1-1, with D uncertain. Germline values: CDR1 SGHVS, CDR2 FQNEAQ. The CDR3 has 13 amino acids. The V end was cut by 1 base, the J end by 3 bases, with 6 bases between. CDR3 sequence (DNA): TGTGCCAGCAGCTTAGTAGGAGACACTGAAGCTTTCTTT. It translates to CASSLVGDTEAFF.

The chain has TRBV13 and TRBJ2-1; the match to TRBD2 covers 9 bases. Per the germline V gene, CDR1 is PRHDT and CDR2 is FYEKMQ (reference sequence). Trimming cost V 5 bases and J 5 bases; bases outside gene matches: 13. CDR3 length: 17 amino acids. The CDR3 DNA is TGTGCCAGCAGCCCGATACCTACTAGCGGGTACGACAATGAGCAGTTCTTC. Translated, it gives CASSPIPTSGYDNEQFF.

The rearrangement joins TRBV15 to TRBJ1-1; 10 positions agree with TRBD1. Germline V gene sequence: CDR1 LNHNV, CDR2 YYDKDF (reference sequence). The J segment lost 10 bases and the V segment lost 3 bases, leaving 5 bases of the junction unmatched. The CDR3 is 13 residues long. The CDR3 protein is CATSRTGGRGAFF. The CDR3 DNA follows: TGTGCCACCAGCAGGACAGGGGGCCGGGGAGCTTTCTTT.